The 29 T cell receptor beta chains presented below share a single source sample, sequenced in a study of cytomegalovirus exposure and HLA in healthy donors. PCR used 60 Vbeta primers and 13 Jbeta primers. The protocol was immunoSEQ multiplex PCR, while the TCRdb copy is restricted to in-frame clones and leaves out a portion. Of roughly 120,000 clones detected, over 75% appear once; the ten largest clones hold about 13%. Source material: PBMCs. The receptors were sampled from a woman in her thirties or forties in good health and CMV-seropositive.

V is TRBV6-1 and J is TRBJ1-1; D might be TRBD1 (6 bases). Trimming shortened V by 5 bases and J by 3 bases, and 10 bases separated the two germline ends. The germline V gene has CDR1 MNHNS and CDR2 SASEGT. This CDR3 region has 13 residues. The CDR3 DNA reads as TGTGCCAGCAGTACTAAGGGGGACACTGAAGCTTTCTTT. Translation: CASSTKGDTEAFF.

This chain joins TRBV19 and TRBJ2-7, with 7 positions matching TRBD1. Germline V gene lookup returns CDR1 LNHDA and CDR2 SQIVND (reference sequence). J gave up 4 bases and V 3 bases, and 12 bases lay outside the gene matches. The length of the CDR3 is 16 residues. Here the CDR3 reads CASSIPRDRDSYEQYF. DNA for the CDR3: TGTGCCAGTAGTATTCCCCGGGACAGAGACTCATACGAGCAGTACTTC.

The chain is built from TRBV30 and TRBJ2-7, with TRBD2 identical over 9 bases. The V gene end was trimmed by 7 bases and the J gene end by 0 bases; junction bases not matched to a gene: 7. The germline gives CDR1 GTSNPN, CDR2 SVGIG (reference sequence). The CDR3 sequence is 14 residues long. This CDR3 is CASRTSAYSYEQYF. The CDR3, as DNA: TGTGCCTCCCGGACTAGCGCGTACTCCTACGAGCAGTACTTC.

This clone was seen once. The chain has TRBV27 and TRBJ1-2, with D maybe TRBD1 (6 bases). V shed 9 bases and J shed 8 bases, with 13 bases lying between them. Germline V gene sequence: CDR1 MNHEY, CDR2 SMNVEV (reference sequence). The CDR3 spans 11 residues. This CDR3 is CASGGGWGYTF. CDR3 nucleotide sequence: TGTGCCAGTGGGGGGGGCTGGGGCTACACCTTC.

V gene TRBV4-1 combines with J gene TRBJ1-4, with 7 bases that match TRBD1. Germline CDR1 is MGHRA and CDR2 is YSYEKL. The CDR3 has 15 residues. Unmatched junction bases numbered 4, after V lost 1 base and J lost 5 bases. Written as DNA, the CDR3 is TGCGCCAGCAGCCAAGTTGGGACAGCGAATGAAAAACTGTTTTTT. Translation gives CASSQVGTANEKLFF.

The chain is built from TRBV2 and TRBJ2-7; possibly TRBD2 for D (5 bases). This CDR3 has 15 amino acids. Germline V CDR1 and CDR2: SNHLY, FYNNEI. The ends were cut back, 1 base at V and 5 bases at J, with 15 bases in the middle. The CDR3 DNA sequence: TGTGCCAGCAGTGAAGACGGAGGTGGTGGGAACGAGCAGTACTTC. Residues: CASSEDGGGGNEQYF.

By frequency in the sample, this clone is medium-sized. The chain joins TRBV7-9 to TRBJ2-7; 10 bases fit TRBD1. CDR3 length: 15 amino acids. The germline CDR1 and CDR2 sequences are SEHNR and FQNEAQ (reference sequence). Losses at the gene ends were 4 bases for V and 4 bases for J; bases not matched to a gene: 7. The CDR3 protein is CASSSDRGPRYEQYF. CDR3 sequence (DNA): TGTGCCAGCAGCTCCGACAGGGGGCCTCGGTACGAGCAGTACTTC.

The chain couples TRBV6-5 to TRBJ1-5, with D unclear. Germline V lookup: CDR1 MNHEY, CDR2 SVGAGI. This CDR3 comprises 15 residues. V shed 4 bases and J shed 6 bases, with 16 bases lying between them. As DNA, the CDR3 is TGTGCCAGCAGTTCCGCTTCGTCCCCCGGTCAGCCCCAGCATTTT. Amino acid sequence: CASSSASSPGQPQHF.

CDR3 region: CAWGRENTEAFF. The CDR3 DNA is TGTGCCTGGGGACGGGAGAACACTGAAGCTTTCTTT. This sequence joins TRBV30 and TRBJ1-1; no firm D call. Trimming shortened V by 5 bases and J by 1 base, and 8 bases separated the two germline ends. There are 12 residues in the CDR3. Germline CDR1 GTSNPN, CDR2 SVGIG (reference sequence).

The chain combines TRBV6-1 with TRBJ2-1; D is possibly TRBD1 (6 bases). Germline-derived CDR1 and CDR2 are MNHNS and SASEGT. V lost 7 bases and J 8 bases, leaving 15 bases between the germline ends. This CDR3 region has 13 residues. The CDR3 DNA sequence: TGTGCCAGCACCCTACAGGGTAAAGATGAGCAGTTCTTC. The encoded protein is CASTLQGKDEQFF.

This clone has a handful of counts. The chain's CDR3 is CASSLEGGAGSSYNEQFF. For the CDR3, the DNA is TGTGCCAGCAGCTTAGAAGGGGGAGCGGGGAGCTCCTACAATGAGCAGTTCTTC. The chain employs TRBV11-1 and TRBJ2-1; TRBD2 is a possible D gene (7 bases). Germline lookup yields CDR1 SGHAT and CDR2 FQDESV (reference sequence). V lost 1 base, J lost 0 bases, and 16 bases lay in between. The CDR3 totals 18 residues. Using reference TRBV11-1 and TRBJ2-1 for the parts outside the CDR3, the full variable domain is EAEVAQSPRYKITEKSQAVAFWCDPISGHATLYWYRQILGQGPELLVQFQDESVVDDSQLPKDRFSAERLKGVDSTLKIQPAELGDSAMYLCASSLEGGAGSSYNEQFFGPGTRLTVL.

This clone was seen a single time. The same CDR3 is also encoded by other DNA sequences in this sample. V gene TRBV7-9 combines with J gene TRBJ2-7; TRBD2 matches at 7 bases. CDR3 size: 16 residues. From germline, CDR1 is SEHNR and CDR2 FQNEAQ (reference sequence). V was clipped by 4 bases and J by 0 bases; unmatched bases: 9. For the CDR3, the DNA is TGTGCCAGCAGCTCAGACGGGGCTAGCGGCTCCTACGAGCAGTACTTC. Translation gives CASSSDGASGSYEQYF.

This chain joins TRBV27 and TRBJ1-2, with D perhaps TRBD1 (5 bases). Between the trimmed V and J ends, which lost 5 bases and 4 bases, there was a span of 14 bases. The CDR3 has 14 amino acids. Germline V gives CDR1 MNHEY, CDR2 SMNVEV (reference sequence). The CDR3 DNA follows: TGTGCCAGCAGTCCTCCGGGACTCCTCTATGGCTACACCTTC. Translation gives CASSPPGLLYGYTF.

The V call is TRBV5-1, the J call TRBJ2-7; 15 nucleotides agree with TRBD2. Germline V gives CDR1 SGHRS, CDR2 YFSETQ. J lost 5 bases, V lost 4 bases, and 7 bases had no gene match. This CDR3 region has 16 residues. The CDR3 loop reads CASSLGLAGGMNEQYF. Written as DNA, the CDR3 is TGCGCCAGCAGCCTCGGACTAGCGGGAGGGATGAACGAGCAGTACTTC.

This clone was seen more than once but under ten times. In nucleotides, the CDR3 is TGTGCCAGCAGTGAATATAAAGGGGGGACAGGGAATGATCAGCCCCAGCATTTT. Its translation is CASSEYKGGTGNDQPQHF. The gene calls are TRBV25-1 and TRBJ1-5; 9 positions agree with TRBD1. Germline CDR1 reads MGHDK; CDR2 reads SYGVNS. The CDR3 spans 18 residues. Losses at the gene ends were 0 bases for V and 5 bases for J; bases not matched to a gene: 11.

The CDR3 sequence: CASQTGGVPPYEQYF. CDR3 DNA sequence: TGTGCCAGCCAAACAGGGGGTGTACCTCCCTACGAGCAGTACTTC. The V call is TRBV2, the J call TRBJ2-7, with 8 bases aligning to TRBD1. The V gene end was trimmed by 8 bases and the J gene end by 2 bases; junction bases not matched to a gene: 11. The length of the CDR3 is 15 residues. Germline loops: CDR1 SNHLY, CDR2 FYNNEI.

V and J are TRBV14 and TRBJ1-2; the match to TRBD1 covers 8 bases. The V segment lost 0 bases and the J segment 3 bases; nucleotides outside the gene matches: 6. The CDR3 totals 16 residues. The germline gives CDR1 SGHDN, CDR2 FVKESK. The DNA of the CDR3 is TGTGCCAGCAGCCAAGAGGACAGGGCGGCCCACTATGGCTACACCTTC. Protein product: CASSQEDRAAHYGYTF.

The chain couples TRBV18 to TRBJ2-7; the match to TRBD1 covers 9 bases. The V and J ends lost 3 bases and 6 bases, in that order; junction bases with no gene match: 9. The CDR3 is 15 amino acids. From germline, CDR1 is KGHSH and CDR2 LQKENI. The chain's CDR3 is CASSPPGQGSGEQYF. The CDR3 DNA is TGTGCCAGCTCACCCCCGGGACAGGGTAGTGGCGAGCAGTACTTC.

The chain combines TRBV18 with TRBJ2-3, with a possible D match to TRBD1 (6 bases). This CDR3 has 14 amino acids. V was clipped by 2 bases and J by 0 bases, with 6 bases between them. Germline loops: CDR1 KGHSH, CDR2 LQKENI. The CDR3 here is CASSPTGSTDTQYF. Here the CDR3 DNA reads TGTGCCAGCTCACCAACAGGGAGCACAGATACGCAGTATTTT.

The chain joins TRBV11-2 to TRBJ2-2, with 12 bases lining up with TRBD2. The ends lost 5 bases at V and 6 bases at J; junction bases unmatched: 7. Germline-derived CDR1 and CDR2 are SGHAT and FQNNGV. This CDR3 spans 16 amino acids. The CDR3 sequence: CASSNLAGGPSGELFF. CDR3 bases: TGTGCCAGCAGCAACCTAGCGGGAGGGCCCTCCGGGGAGCTGTTTTTT.

This chain links TRBV9 with TRBJ1-2, with D hard to call. The CDR3 contains 15 residues. The V gene lost 4 bases and the J gene lost 3 bases, with 16 bases spanning the gap. Germline CDR1 SGDLS, CDR2 YYNGEE. CDR3 nucleotide sequence: TGTGCCAGCAGCCTCGGAGGGCCCCCTGACTATGGCTACACCTTC. As protein: CASSLGGPPDYGYTF.

This clone was picked up a small number of times. The rearrangement links TRBV6-5 to TRBJ1-1, with D maybe TRBD1 (6 bases). Trimming removed 5 bases at V and 3 bases at J, with 16 bases between. The CDR3 extends over 15 amino acids. Germline loops: CDR1 MNHEY, CDR2 SVGAGI. As DNA, the CDR3 is TGTGCCAGCAGTCGTTCCGGACAGACTCACACTGAAGCTTTCTTT. This codes for CASSRSGQTHTEAFF.

The genes are TRBV7-8 and TRBJ1-2, with 9 bases that match TRBD1. CDR1 and CDR2 from the germline V gene are SGHVS and FQNEAQ. The CDR3 covers 14 residues. With 5 bases clipped from V and 0 bases from J, the junction kept 1 base outside the gene matches. The CDR3 DNA is TGTGCCAGCAGCCGGGACAGGGCTAACTATGGCTACACCTTC. Its translation: CASSRDRANYGYTF.

The chain couples TRBV7-2 to TRBJ2-3; 7 nucleotides agree with TRBD2. The V gene end was trimmed by 2 bases and the J gene end by 2 bases; junction bases not matched to a gene: 4. CDR3 length: 15 residues. Looked up from germline, CDR1 is SGHTA and CDR2 is FQGNSA. The DNA of the CDR3 is TGTGCCAGCAGCTTATCGGGGGGTAACACAGATACGCAGTATTTT. It translates to CASSLSGGNTDTQYF.

The CDR3 DNA sequence: TGTGCCAGCAGTTTAGGGGGGAGGGCAGATACGCAGTATTTT. It specifies CASSLGGRADTQYF. The chain uses TRBV28 and TRBJ2-3; TRBD2 matches at 7 bases. Germline V CDR1 and CDR2: MDHEN, SYDVKM. The J segment lost 4 bases and the V segment lost 2 bases, leaving 3 bases of the junction unmatched. CDR3 size: 14 residues.

This clone was observed a few times. Here the CDR3 DNA reads TGTGCCAGCAGCCACCGGGACAGAAATTACGAGCAGTACTTC. This gives the protein CASSHRDRNYEQYF. The V call is TRBV5-4, the J call TRBJ2-7, with TRBD1 identical over 7 bases. V lost 4 bases to trimming and J lost 4 bases; unmatched junction nucleotides: 8. The CDR3 has 14 amino acids. The germline V gene has CDR1 SGHNT and CDR2 YYREEE (reference sequence).

The chain couples TRBV7-9 to TRBJ2-1, with 16 bases aligning to TRBD2. CDR1 is SEHNR, CDR2 FQNEAQ, per germline (reference sequence). CDR3 size: 16 residues. Trimming removed 2 bases from V and 10 bases from J; junction bases left unmatched: 5. The CDR3 sequence: CASSLLGTSGREEQFF. CDR3 DNA sequence: TGTGCCAGCAGCTTATTGGGGACTAGCGGGAGGGAGGAGCAGTTCTTC.

The CDR3 bases are TGTGCCAGCAGTTTTAAACAGGGGGCAGGGACCGGGGAGCTGTTTTTT. The encoded protein is CASSFKQGAGTGELFF. V is TRBV5-6 and J is TRBJ2-2, with TRBD1 matching 9 bases. V lost 5 bases and J lost 5; bases outside the gene matches: 10. CDR3 length equals 16 residues. Germline V gene data show CDR1 as SGHDT and CDR2 as YYEEEE.

The V call is TRBV5-1, the J call TRBJ2-1; weak D call: TRBD2 (5 bases). Trimming removed 4 bases at V and 3 bases at J, with 11 bases between. Germline V gene sequence: CDR1 SGHRS, CDR2 YFSETQ. This CDR3 comprises 14 residues. The CDR3 sequence: CASSERDYYNEQFF. The CDR3 coding sequence is TGCGCCAGCAGCGAAAGAGACTACTACAATGAGCAGTTCTTC.